The sequence of this T cell receptor (beta chain) was determined in a study of PD-L1 blockade in urothelial cancer. Across the study: Blood was tested 3 weeks (second dose) and 6 weeks into treatment.

Time point given: pretreatment peripheral blood. The CDR3 length is 16 residues. CDR1 SNHLY and CDR2 FYNNEI come from the germline V gene. J was trimmed by 5 bases and V by 3 bases; bases with no gene match: 11. Every PCR got spiked synthetic TCR analog templates. TCRdb's table, derived via immunoSEQ multiplex PCR, lists solely in-frame clones and lacks some. Among under 80,000 clones listed, roughly 81% were seen once. The starting material was PBMCs, obtained around atezolizumab (anti-PD-L1) treatment. The TCR comes from a man in his 70s with urothelial cancer. The chain couples TRBV2 to TRBJ2-5, with 8 bases identical to TRBD2. The CDR3 is CASSDQTSAPHETQYF. CDR3 coding DNA: TGTGCCAGCAGTGATCAGACTAGCGCCCCTCATGAGACCCAGTACTTC.